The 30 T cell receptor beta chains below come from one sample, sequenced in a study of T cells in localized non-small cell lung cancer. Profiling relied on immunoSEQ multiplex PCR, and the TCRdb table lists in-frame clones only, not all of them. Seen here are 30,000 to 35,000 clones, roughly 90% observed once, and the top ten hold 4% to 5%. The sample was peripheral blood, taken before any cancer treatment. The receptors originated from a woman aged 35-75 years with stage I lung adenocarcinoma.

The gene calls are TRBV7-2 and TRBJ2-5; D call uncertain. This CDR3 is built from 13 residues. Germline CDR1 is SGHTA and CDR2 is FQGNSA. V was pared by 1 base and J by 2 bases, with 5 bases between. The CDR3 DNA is TGTGCCAGCAGCTTAGTAGGGCAAGAGACCCAGTACTTC. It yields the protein CASSLVGQETQYF. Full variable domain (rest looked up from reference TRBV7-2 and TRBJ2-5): GAGVSQSPSNKVTEKGKDVELRCDPISGHTALYWYRQSLGQGLEFLIYFQGNSAPDKSGLPSDRFSAERTGGSVSTLTIQRTQQEDSAVYLCASSLVGQETQYFGPGTRLLVL.

CDR3 amino acids: CASSAGGAGYGYTF. Written as DNA, the CDR3 is TGTGCCAGCAGCGCAGGGGGCGCGGGCTATGGCTACACCTTC. This chain connects TRBV2 to TRBJ1-2; 8 bases align to TRBD1. The CDR3 has 14 amino acids. Germline V gene data show CDR1 as SNHLY and CDR2 as FYNNEI. J gave up 4 bases and V 6 bases, and 7 bases lay outside the gene matches.

CDR3: CSAPGQVGYTF. The CDR3 nucleotides read TGCAGTGCTCCCGGACAAGTCGGCTACACCTTC. The chain recombines TRBV20-1 with TRBJ1-2, with D perhaps TRBD1 (5 bases). CDR1 DFQATT and CDR2 SNEGSKA come from the germline V gene (reference sequence). The CDR3 loop spans 11 amino acids. The ends were cut back, 5 bases at V and 8 bases at J, with 12 bases in the middle.

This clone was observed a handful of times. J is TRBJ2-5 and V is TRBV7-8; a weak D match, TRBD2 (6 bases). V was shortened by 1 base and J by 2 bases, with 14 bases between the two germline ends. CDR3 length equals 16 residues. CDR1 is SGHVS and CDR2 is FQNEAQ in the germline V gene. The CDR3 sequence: CASSLDGLGGQETQYF. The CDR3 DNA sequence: TGTGCCAGCAGCTTAGATGGGTTAGGAGGGCAAGAGACCCAGTACTTC.

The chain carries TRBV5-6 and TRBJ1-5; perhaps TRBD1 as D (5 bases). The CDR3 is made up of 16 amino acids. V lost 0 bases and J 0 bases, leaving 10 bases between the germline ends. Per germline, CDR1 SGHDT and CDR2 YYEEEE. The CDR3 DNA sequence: TGTGCCAGCAGCTTGGTCGGGGGACCTAGCAATCAGCCCCAGCATTTT. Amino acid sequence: CASSLVGGPSNQPQHF.

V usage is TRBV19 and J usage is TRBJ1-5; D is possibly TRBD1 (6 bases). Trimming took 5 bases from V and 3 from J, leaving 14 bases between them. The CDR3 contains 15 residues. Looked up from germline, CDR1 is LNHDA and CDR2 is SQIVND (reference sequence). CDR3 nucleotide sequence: TGTGCCAGTAGTCTATACACAGGGTTCAATCAGCCCCAGCATTTT. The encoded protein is CASSLYTGFNQPQHF.

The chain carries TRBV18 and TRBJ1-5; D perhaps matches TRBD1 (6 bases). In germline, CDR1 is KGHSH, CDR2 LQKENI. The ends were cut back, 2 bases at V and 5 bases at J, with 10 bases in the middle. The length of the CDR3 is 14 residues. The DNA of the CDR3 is TGTGCCAGCTCACCAAACAGGGTAGATCAGCCCCAGCATTTT. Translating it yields CASSPNRVDQPQHF.

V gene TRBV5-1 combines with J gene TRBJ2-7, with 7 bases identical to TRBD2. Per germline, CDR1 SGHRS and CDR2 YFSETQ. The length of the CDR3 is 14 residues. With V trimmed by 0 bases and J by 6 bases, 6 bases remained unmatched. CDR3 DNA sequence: TGCGCCAGCAGCTTGGCCTGGGGGGGACCCGAGCAGTACTTC. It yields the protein CASSLAWGGPEQYF.

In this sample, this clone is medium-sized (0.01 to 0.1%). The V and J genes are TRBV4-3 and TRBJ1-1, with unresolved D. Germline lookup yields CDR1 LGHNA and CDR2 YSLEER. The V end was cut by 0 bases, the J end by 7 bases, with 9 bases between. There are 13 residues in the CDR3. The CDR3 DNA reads TGCGCCAGCAGCCAAGATTCGGGGATTGAAGCTTTCTTT. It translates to CASSQDSGIEAFF.

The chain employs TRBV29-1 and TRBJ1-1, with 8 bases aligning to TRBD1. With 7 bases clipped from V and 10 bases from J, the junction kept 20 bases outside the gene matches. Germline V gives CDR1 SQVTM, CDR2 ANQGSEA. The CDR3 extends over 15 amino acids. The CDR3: CSAYFRDRSYLGAFF. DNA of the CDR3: TGCAGCGCCTACTTCCGGGACAGGTCCTATCTGGGAGCTTTCTTT.

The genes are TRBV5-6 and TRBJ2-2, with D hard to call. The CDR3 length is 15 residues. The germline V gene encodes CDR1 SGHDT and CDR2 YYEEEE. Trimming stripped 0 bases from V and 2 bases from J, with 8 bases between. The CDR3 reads CASSLGVFNTGELFF. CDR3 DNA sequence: TGTGCCAGCAGCTTGGGAGTCTTTAACACCGGGGAGCTGTTTTTT.

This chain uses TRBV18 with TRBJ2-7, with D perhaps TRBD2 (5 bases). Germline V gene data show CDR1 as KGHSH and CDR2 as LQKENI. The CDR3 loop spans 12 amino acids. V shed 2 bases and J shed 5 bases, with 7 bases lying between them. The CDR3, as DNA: TGTGCCAGCTCACCAACCGGGGACGAGCAGTACTTC. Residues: CASSPTGDEQYF.

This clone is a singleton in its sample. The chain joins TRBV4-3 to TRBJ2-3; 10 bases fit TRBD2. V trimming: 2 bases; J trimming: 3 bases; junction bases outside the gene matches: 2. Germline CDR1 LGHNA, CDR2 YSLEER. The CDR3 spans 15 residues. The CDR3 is CASSQRAGGTDTQYF. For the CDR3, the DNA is TGCGCCAGCAGCCAACGAGCGGGGGGGACAGATACGCAGTATTTT.

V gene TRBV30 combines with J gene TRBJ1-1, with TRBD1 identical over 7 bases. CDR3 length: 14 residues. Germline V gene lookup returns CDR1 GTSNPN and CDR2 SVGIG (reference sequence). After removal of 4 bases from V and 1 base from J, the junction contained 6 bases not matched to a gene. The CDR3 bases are TGTGCCTGGAACCCCGGGACAGCGAACACTGAAGCTTTCTTT. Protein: CAWNPGTANTEAFF.

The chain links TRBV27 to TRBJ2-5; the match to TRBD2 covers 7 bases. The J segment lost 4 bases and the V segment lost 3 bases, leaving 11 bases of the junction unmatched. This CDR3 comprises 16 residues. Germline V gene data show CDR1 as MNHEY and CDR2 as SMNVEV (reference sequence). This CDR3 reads CASSFLAGVNGETQYF. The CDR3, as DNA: TGTGCCAGCAGTTTCCTCGCGGGGGTAAACGGAGAGACCCAGTACTTC.

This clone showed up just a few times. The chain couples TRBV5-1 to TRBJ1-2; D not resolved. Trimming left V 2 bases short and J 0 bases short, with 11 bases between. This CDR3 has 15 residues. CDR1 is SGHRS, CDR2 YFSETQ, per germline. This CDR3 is CASSFGQTTNYGYTF. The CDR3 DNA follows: TGCGCCAGCAGCTTTGGCCAGACAACTAACTATGGCTACACCTTC. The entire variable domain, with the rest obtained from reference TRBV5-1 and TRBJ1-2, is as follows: KAGVTQTPRYLIKTRGQQVTLSCSPISGHRSVSWYQQTPGQGLQFLFEYFSETQRNKGNFPGRFSGRQFSNSRSEMNVSTLELGDSALYLCASSFGQTTNYGYTFGSGTRLTVV.

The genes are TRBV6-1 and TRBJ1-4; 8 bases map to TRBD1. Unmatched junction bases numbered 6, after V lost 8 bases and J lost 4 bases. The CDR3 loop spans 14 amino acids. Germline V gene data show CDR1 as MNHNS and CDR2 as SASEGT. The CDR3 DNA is TGTGCCAGCGCCCGACAGGGGATTAATGAAAAACTGTTTTTT. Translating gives CASARQGINEKLFF.

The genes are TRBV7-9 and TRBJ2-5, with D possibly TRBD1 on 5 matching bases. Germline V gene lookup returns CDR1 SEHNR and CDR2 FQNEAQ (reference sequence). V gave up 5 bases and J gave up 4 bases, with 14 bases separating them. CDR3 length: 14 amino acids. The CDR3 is CASSQLTVRETQYF. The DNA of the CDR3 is TGTGCCAGCAGCCAATTGACAGTTCGAGAGACCCAGTACTTC.

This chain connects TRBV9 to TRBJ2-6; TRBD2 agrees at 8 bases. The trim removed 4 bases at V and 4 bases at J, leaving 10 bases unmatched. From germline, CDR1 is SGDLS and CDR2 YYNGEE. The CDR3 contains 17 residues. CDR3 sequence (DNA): TGTGCCAGCAGCTCCCGGGGGGGGGCGACCGGGGCCAACGTCCTGACTTTC. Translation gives CASSSRGGATGANVLTF.

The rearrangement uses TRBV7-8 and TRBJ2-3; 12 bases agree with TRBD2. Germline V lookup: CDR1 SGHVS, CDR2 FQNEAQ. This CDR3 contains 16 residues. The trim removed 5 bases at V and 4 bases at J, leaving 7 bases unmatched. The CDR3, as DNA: TGTGCCAGCAGCGTCCTGACTAGCGGGGGTCCAGATACGCAGTATTTT. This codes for CASSVLTSGGPDTQYF.

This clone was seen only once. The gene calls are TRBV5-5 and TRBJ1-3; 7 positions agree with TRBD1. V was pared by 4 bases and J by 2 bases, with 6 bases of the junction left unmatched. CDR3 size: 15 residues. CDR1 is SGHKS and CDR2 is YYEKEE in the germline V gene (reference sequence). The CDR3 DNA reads TGTGCCAGCAGCGCGAGACAGGGAACTGGAAACACCATATATTTT. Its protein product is CASSARQGTGNTIYF.

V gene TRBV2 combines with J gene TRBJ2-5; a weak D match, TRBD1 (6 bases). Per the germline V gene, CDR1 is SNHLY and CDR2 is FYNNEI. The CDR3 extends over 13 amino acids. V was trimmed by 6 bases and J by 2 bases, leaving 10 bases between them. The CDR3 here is CASSQGGQETQYF. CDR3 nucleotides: TGTGCCAGCAGCCAAGGGGGACAAGAGACCCAGTACTTC.

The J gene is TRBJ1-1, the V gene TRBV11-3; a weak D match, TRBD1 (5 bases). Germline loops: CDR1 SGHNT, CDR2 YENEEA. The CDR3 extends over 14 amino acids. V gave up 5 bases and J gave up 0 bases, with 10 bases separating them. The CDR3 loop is CASSPDSMNTEAFF. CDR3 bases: TGTGCCAGCAGCCCAGACAGTATGAACACTGAAGCTTTCTTT.

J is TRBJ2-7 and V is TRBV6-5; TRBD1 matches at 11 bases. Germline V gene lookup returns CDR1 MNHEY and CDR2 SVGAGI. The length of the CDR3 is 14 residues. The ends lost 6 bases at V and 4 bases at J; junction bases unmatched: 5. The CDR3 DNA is TGTGCCAGCAGGGACAGGGGGCTGGAGTACGAGCAGTACTTC. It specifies CASRDRGLEYEQYF.

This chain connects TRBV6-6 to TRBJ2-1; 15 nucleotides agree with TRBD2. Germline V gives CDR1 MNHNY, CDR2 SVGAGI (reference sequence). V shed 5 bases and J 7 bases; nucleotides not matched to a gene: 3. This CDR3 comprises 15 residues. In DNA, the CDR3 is TGTGCCAGCAGTGGGACTAGCGGGGGGAAGAATGAGCAGTTCTTC. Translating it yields CASSGTSGGKNEQFF.

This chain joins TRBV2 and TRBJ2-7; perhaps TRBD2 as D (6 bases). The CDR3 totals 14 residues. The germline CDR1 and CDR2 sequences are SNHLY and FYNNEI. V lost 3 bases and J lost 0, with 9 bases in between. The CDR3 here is CASSEGLISYEQYF. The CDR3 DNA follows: TGTGCCAGCAGTGAGGGACTGATCTCCTACGAGCAGTACTTC.

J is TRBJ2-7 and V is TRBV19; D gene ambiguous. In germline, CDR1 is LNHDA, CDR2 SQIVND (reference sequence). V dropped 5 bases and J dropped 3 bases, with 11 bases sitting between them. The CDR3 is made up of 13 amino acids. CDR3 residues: CASSRKGFYEQYF. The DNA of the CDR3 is TGTGCCAGTAGTCGGAAGGGATTCTACGAGCAGTACTTC.

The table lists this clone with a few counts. CDR3 protein: CASSLGVVGPTEAFF. The CDR3, as DNA: TGTGCCAGCAGCTTAGGTGTGGTGGGTCCCACTGAAGCTTTCTTT. The rearrangement links TRBV7-9 to TRBJ1-1; no firm D call. There are 15 residues in the CDR3. CDR1 is SEHNR and CDR2 is FQNEAQ in the germline V gene (reference sequence). Between the trimmed V and J ends, which lost 1 base and 4 bases, there was a span of 13 bases.

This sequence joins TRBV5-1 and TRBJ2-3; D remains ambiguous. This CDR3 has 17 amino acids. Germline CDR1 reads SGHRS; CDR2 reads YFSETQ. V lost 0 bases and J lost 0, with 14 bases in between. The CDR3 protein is CASSLAVGFHSTDTQYF. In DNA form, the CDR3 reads TGCGCCAGCAGCTTGGCTGTAGGGTTTCATAGCACAGATACGCAGTATTTT.

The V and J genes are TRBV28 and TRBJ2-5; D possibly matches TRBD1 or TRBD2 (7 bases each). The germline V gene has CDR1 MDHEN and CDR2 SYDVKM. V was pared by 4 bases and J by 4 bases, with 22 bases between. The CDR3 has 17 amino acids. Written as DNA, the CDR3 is TGTGCCAGCAGTTCAGGGGGGGTGGTGGGACAGCGAGAGACCCAGTACTTC. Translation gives CASSSGGVVGQRETQYF.